This T cell receptor (beta chain) was profiled in a study of blood T cells in healthy people across ages. Across the whole study: Every two T cells gave about one barcoded beta molecule via template switching.

Sample-barcoded 5' priming and a J-beta primer mix drove a second PCR of roughly 6 to 12 cycles. The template-switch adaptor, which had 12 random nucleotides, put a tag on each cDNA molecule. From the 5' RACE reads, TCRdb called clonotypes with MiXCR, one entry per CDR3 protein. This sample has roughly 800,000 distinct CDR3 sequences, with 55% to 70% found just once. The J segment lost 8 bases and the V segment lost 6 bases, leaving 16 bases of the junction unmatched. The length of the CDR3 is 17 residues. Germline CDR1 and CDR2: SNHLY and FYNNEI. Every sample gave at least 5.5 micrograms of total RNA when it was extracted.

This receptor was taken from a man under 40 in good health. Material for sequencing was blood. The chain employs TRBV2 and TRBJ2-1, with 10 bases that match TRBD1. CDR3 DNA: TGTGCCAGCAGGGATCAAAAACTGACAGGGGGCATCGATGAGCAGTTCTTC. It specifies CASRDQKLTGGIDEQFF.